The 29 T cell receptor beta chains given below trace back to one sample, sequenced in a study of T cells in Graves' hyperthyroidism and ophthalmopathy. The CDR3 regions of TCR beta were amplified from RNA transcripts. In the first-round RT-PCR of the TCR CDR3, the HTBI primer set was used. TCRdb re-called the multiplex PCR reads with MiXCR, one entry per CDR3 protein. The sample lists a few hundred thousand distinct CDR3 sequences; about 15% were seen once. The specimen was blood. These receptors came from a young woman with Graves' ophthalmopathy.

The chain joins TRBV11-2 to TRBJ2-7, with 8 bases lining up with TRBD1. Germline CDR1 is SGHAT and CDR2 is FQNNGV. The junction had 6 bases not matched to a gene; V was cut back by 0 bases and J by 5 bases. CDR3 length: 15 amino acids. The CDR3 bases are TGTGCCAGCAGCTTAGAGGGCAGGGGGCTGGACGAGCAGTACTTC. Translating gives CASSLEGRGLDEQYF. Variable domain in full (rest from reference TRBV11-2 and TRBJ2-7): EAGVAQSPRYKIIEKRQSVAFWCNPISGHATLYWYQQILGQGPKLLIQFQNNGVVDDSQLPKDRFSAERLKGVDSTLKIQPAKLEDSAVYLCASSLEGRGLDEQYFGPGTRLTVT.

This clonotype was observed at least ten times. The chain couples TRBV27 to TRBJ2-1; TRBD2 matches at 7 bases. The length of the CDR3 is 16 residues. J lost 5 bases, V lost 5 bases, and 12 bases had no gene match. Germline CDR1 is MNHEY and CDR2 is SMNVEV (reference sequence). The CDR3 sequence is CASSRGGGGINNEQFF. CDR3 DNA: TGTGCCAGCAGTCGTGGCGGCGGGGGAATAAACAATGAGCAGTTCTTC.

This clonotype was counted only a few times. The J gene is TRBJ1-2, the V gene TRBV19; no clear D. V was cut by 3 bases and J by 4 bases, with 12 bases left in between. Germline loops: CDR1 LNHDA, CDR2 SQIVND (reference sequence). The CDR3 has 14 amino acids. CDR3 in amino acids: CASSIVDGGYGYTF. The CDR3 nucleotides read TGTGCCAGTAGTATTGTGGACGGAGGCTATGGCTACACCTTC.

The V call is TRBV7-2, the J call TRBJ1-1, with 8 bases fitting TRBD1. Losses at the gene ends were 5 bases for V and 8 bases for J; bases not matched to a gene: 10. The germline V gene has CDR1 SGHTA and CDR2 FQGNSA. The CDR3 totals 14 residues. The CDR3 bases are TGTGCCAGCAGCCCCACACGGCAGGGGGCAGAAGCTTTCTTT. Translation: CASSPTRQGAEAFF.

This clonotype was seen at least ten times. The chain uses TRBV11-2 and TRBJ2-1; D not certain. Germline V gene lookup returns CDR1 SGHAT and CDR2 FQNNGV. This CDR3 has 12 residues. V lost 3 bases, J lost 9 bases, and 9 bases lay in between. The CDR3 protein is CASSFRVAEQFF. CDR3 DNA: TGTGCCAGCAGCTTTAGGGTTGCTGAGCAGTTCTTC.

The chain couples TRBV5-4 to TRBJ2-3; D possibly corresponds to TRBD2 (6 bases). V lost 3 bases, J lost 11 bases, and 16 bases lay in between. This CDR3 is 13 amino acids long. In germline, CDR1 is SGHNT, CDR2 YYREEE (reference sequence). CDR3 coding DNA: TGTGCCAGCAGCTGGGGGTCCCCGGGACTGCAGTATTTT. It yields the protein CASSWGSPGLQYF. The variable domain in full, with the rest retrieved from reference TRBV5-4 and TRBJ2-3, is ETGVTQSPTHLIKTRGQQVTLRCSSQSGHNTVSWYQQALGQGPQFIFQYYREEENGRGNFPPRFSGLQFPNYSSELNVNALELDDSALYLCASSWGSPGLQYFGPGTRLTVL.

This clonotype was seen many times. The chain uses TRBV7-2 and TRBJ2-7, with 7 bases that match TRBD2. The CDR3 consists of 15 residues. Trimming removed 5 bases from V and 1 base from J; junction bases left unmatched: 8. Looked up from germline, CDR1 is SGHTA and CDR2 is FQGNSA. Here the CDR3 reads CASSIREGISYEQYF. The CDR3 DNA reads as TGTGCCAGCAGCATAAGGGAGGGGATATCCTACGAGCAGTACTTC. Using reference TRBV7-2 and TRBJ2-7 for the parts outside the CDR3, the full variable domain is GAGVSQSPSNKVTEKGKDVELRCDPISGHTALYWYRQSLGQGLEFLIYFQGNSAPDKSGLPSDRFSAERTGGSVSTLTIQRTQQEDSAVYLCASSIREGISYEQYFGPGTRLTVT.

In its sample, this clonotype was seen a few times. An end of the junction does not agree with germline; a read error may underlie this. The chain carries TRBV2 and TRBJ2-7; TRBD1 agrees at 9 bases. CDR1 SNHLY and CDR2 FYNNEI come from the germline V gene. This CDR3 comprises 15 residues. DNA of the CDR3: TGTGCCGGCAGGGACAGGGTCTACCGCTCCTACGAGCAGTACTTC. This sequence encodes CAGRDRVYRSYEQYF.

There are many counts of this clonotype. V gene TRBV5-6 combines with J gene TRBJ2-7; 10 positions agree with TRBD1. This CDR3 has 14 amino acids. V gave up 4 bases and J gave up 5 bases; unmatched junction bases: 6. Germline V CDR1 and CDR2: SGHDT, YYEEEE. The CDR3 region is CASSPGTGDNEQYF. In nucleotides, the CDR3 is TGTGCCAGCAGCCCCGGGACAGGGGACAACGAGCAGTACTTC.

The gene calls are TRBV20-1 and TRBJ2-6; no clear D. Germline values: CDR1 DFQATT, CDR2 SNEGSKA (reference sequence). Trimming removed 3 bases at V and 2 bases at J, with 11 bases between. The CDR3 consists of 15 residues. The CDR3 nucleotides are TGCAGTGCTAGGCAGGTCATGCCTGGGGCCAACGTCCTGACTTTC. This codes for CSARQVMPGANVLTF.

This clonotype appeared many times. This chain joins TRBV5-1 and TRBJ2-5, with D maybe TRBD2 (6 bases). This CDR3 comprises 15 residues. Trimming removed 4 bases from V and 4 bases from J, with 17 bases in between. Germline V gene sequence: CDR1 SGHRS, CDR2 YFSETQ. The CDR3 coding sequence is TGCGCCAGCAGCATAAGGGACCCCGGGGGAGAGACCCAGTACTTC. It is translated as CASSIRDPGGETQYF.

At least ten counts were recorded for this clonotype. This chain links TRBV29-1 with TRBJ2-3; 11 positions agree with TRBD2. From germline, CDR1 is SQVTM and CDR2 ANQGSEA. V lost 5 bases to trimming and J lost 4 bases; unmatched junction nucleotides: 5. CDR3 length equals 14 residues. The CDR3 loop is CSVKVAGGPDTQYF. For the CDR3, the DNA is TGCAGCGTTAAAGTAGCGGGGGGGCCAGATACGCAGTATTTT.

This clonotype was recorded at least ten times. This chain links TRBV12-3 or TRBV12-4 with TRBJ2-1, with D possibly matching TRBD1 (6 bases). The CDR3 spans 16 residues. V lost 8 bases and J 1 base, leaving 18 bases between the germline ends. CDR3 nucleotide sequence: TGTGCCAGCTCCCTTGCTGGGGGCCGGTCCTACAATGAGCAGTTCTTC. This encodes CASSLAGGRSYNEQFF.

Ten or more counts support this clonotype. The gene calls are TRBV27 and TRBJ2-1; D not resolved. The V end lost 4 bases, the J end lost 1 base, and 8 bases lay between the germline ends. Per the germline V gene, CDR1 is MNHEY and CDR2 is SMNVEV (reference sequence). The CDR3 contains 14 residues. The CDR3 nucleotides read TGTGCCAGCAGTTACGGTTCATCCTACAATGAGCAGTTCTTC. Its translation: CASSYGSSYNEQFF.

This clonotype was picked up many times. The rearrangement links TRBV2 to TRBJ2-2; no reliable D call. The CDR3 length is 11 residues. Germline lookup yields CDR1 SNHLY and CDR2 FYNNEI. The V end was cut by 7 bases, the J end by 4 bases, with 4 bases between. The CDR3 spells CASMTTGELFF. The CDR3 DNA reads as TGTGCCAGCATGACCACCGGGGAGCTGTTTTTT.

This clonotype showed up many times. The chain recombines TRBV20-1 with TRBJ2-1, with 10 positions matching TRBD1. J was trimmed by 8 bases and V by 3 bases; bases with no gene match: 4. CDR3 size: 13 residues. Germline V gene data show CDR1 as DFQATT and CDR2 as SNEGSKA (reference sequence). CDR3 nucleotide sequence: TGCAGTGCTAGGTGGGACAGGGGTTATGAGCAGTTCTTC. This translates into CSARWDRGYEQFF.

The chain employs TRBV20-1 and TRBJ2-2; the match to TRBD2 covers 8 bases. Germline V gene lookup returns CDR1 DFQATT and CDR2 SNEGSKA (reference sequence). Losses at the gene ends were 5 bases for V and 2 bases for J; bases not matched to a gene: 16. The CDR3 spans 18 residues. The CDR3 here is CSAASSSGRGANTGELFF. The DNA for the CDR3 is TGCAGTGCTGCCTCTTCTTCCGGGCGGGGGGCTAACACCGGGGAGCTGTTTTTT.

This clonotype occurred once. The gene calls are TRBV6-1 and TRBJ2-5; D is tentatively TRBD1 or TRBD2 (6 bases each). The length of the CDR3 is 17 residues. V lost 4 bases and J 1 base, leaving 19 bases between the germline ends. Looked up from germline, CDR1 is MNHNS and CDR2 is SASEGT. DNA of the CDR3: TGTGCCAGCAGTGGAACAGGAGGGGGTCAGCCCCAAGAGACCCAGTACTTC. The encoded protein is CASSGTGGGQPQETQYF.

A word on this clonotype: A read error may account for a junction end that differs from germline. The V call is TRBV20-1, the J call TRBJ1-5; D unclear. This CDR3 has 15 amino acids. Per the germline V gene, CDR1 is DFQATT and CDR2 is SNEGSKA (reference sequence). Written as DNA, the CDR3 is TGCGGTGCTAGTCCAAGGGCCGAGAGCAATCAGCCCCAGCATTTT. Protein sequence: CGASPRAESNQPQHF.

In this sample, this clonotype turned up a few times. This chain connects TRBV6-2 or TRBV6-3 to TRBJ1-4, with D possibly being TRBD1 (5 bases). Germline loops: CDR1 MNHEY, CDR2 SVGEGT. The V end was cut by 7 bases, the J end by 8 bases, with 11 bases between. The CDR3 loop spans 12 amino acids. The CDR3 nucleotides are TGTGCCAGCAACCGAGGGGACGAAAAACTGTTTTTT. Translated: CASNRGDEKLFF.

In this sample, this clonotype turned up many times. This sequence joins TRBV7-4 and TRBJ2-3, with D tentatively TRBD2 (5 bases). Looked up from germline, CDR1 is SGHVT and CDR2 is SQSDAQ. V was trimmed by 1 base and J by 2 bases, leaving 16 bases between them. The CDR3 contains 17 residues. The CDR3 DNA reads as TGTGCCAGCAGCTTAGGGCGGGTACGGATCATCACAGATACGCAGTATTTT. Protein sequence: CASSLGRVRIITDTQYF.

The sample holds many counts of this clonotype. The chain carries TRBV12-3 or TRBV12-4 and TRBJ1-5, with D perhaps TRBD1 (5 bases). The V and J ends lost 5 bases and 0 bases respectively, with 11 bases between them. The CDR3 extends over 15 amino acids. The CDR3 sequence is CASSGGGTSNQPQHF. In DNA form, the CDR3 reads TGTGCCAGCAGTGGGGGAGGCACTAGCAATCAGCCCCAGCATTTT.

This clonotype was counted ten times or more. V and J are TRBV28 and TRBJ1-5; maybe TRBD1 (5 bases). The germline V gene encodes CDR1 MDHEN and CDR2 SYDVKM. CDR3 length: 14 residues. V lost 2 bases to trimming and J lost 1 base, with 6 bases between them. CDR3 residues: CASSLHRSNQPQHF. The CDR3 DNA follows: TGTGCCAGCAGTTTACACAGGAGCAATCAGCCCCAGCATTTT.

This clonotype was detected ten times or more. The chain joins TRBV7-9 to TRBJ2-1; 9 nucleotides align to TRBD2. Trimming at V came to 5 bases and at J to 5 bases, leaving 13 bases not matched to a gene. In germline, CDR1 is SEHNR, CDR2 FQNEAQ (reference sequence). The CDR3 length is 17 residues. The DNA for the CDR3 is TGTGCCAGCAGCCCGCCCGTGGAGCGGGGGGTTAACAATGAGCAGTTCTTC. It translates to CASSPPVERGVNNEQFF.

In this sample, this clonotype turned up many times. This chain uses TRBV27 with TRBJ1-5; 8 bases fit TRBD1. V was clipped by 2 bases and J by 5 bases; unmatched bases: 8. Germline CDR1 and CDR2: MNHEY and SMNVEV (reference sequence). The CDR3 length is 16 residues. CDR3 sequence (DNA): TGTGCCAGCAGTTTAGGGCAGGACAGGGCGCATCAGCCCCAGCATTTT. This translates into CASSLGQDRAHQPQHF.

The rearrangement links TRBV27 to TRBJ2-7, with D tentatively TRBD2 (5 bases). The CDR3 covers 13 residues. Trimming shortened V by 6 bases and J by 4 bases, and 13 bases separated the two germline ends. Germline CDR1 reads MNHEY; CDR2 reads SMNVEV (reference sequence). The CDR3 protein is CASRMIGRYEQYF. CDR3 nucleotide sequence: TGTGCCAGCAGGATGATAGGGAGATACGAGCAGTACTTC.

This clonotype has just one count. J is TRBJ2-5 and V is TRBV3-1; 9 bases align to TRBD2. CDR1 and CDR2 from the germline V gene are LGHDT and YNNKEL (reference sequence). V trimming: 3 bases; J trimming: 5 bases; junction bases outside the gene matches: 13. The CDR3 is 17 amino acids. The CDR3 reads CASSHRRAGGDRETQYF. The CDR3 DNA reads TGTGCCAGCAGCCATCGGAGAGCGGGGGGCGACCGGGAGACCCAGTACTTC.

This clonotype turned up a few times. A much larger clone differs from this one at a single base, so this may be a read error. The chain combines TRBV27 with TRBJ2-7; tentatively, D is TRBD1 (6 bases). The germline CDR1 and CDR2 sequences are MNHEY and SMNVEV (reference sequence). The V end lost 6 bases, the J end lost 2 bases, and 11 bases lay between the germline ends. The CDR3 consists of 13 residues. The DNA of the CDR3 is TGTGCCAGCAGCAGGGGTCTAACCTACGAGCAGTACTTC. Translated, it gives CASSRGLTYEQYF.

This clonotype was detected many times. The CDR3 loop is CSARVGTSGGYEQYF. The CDR3 DNA reads TGCAGTGCTAGAGTTGGGACTAGCGGGGGATACGAGCAGTACTTC. The genes are TRBV20-1 and TRBJ2-7, with 14 bases that match TRBD2. V lost 1 base and J lost 4; bases outside the gene matches: 3. The germline V gene encodes CDR1 DFQATT and CDR2 SNEGSKA (reference sequence). CDR3 length equals 15 residues.